This T cell receptor beta chain is drawn from a study of neoadjuvant nivolumab and ipilimumab in lung cancer. The data were produced by immunoSEQ multiplex PCR, yet TCRdb's version contains in-frame clones alone and is incomplete. Of 40,000 to 55,000 clones listed, 80% to 90% are singletons. V trimming: 8 bases; J trimming: 2 bases; junction bases outside the gene matches: 3. The CDR3 runs to 12 residues. Germline V CDR1 and CDR2: SGHVS, FQNEAQ. The receptor was derived from an adult with non-small cell lung cancer. Some clones in this sample may be carry-over from other donors' samples. Sequenced here: blood, sampled before neoadjuvant nivolumab, alone or with ipilimumab. V gene TRBV7-8 combines with J gene TRBJ2-7; 7 bases map to TRBD2. The CDR3 bases are TGTGCCAGCGGGAGGGTAACCTACGAGCAGTACTTC. It is translated as CASGRVTYEQYF.